These T cell receptor beta chains were read from a single sample in a study of cytomegalovirus exposure and HLA in healthy donors. TCRdb's copy holds only in-frame clones and misses some; the assay was immunoSEQ multiplex PCR. Recorded for this sample: 35,000 to 50,000 clones. The sequenced sample consisted of PBMCs. These receptors came from a woman younger than 45 in good health and CMV-seropositive. Each CDR3 is given with its conserved first and last residue. The order of the fields is V gene, J gene, D gene, CDR3 length, CDR3 DNA, CDR3 protein. A D gene is named only where the DNA matches it firmly.

TRBV19	TRBJ1-6	NA	16	TGTGCCAGTAGTATGCCCCCCGGACTGGTAAATTCACCCCTCCACTTT	CASSMPPGLVNSPLHF
TRBV29-1	TRBJ1-1	NA	13	TGCAGCGTTGTTACACGGGACAATCGCTTCGCTTTCTTT	CSVVTRDNRFAFF
TRBV19	TRBJ2-7	TRBD1	13	TGTGCCAGTAGTGCAGGGGGAAGGTACGAGCAGTACTTC	CASSAGGRYEQYF
TRBV29-1	TRBJ2-7	TRBD2	17	TGCAGCGTTGTTCCGGCCCGGACTAGCGGTGCGACCTACGAGCAGTACTTC	CSVVPARTSGATYEQYF
TRBV4-1	TRBJ1-6	NA	15	TGCGCCAGCAGCCAAGGATCGGGGTTGGGTTCACCCCTCCACTTT	CASSQGSGLGSPLHF
TRBV2	TRBJ1-6	TRBD1	14	TGTGCCAGCAGACGACAGGGGGATAATTCACCCCTCCACTTT	CASRRQGDNSPLHF
TRBV5-4	TRBJ1-1	NA	17	TGTGCCAGCAGCTTTTGGCCCCCCAGCGCCATGAACACTGAAGCTTTCTTT	CASSFWPPSAMNTEAFF
TRBV5-6	TRBJ2-2	NA	14	TGTGCCAGCAGCTTGGACAGGAACACCGGGGAGCTGTTTTTT	CASSLDRNTGELFF
TRBV7-6	TRBJ2-3	TRBD1	14	TGTGCCAGCAGCTTTAGACAGGGATTAGATACGCAGTATTTT	CASSFRQGLDTQYF
TRBV5-6	TRBJ1-2	NA	16	TGTGCCAGCAGCTTGCTGAGGGCAGGGGTAAACTATGGCTACACCTTC	CASSLLRAGVNYGYTF
TRBV7-9	TRBJ2-1	NA	19	TGTGCCAGCATCCAAGAGCTACGACAGGCACAGAGCTCCTACAATGAGCAGTTCTTC	CASIQELRQAQSSYNEQFF
TRBV5-6	TRBJ2-1	NA	15	TGTGCCAGCAGCCGAAAGGGGACTGGTCGCGATGAGCAGTTCTTC	CASSRKGTGRDEQFF
TRBV9	TRBJ1-1	TRBD1	14	TGTGCCAGCAGCGTAGGACAGGGGGAAACTGAAGCTTTCTTT	CASSVGQGETEAFF
TRBV6-4	TRBJ2-1	NA	13	TGTGCCAGCAGTGGACTGCCCTACAATGAGCAGTTCTTC	CASSGLPYNEQFF
TRBV6-6	TRBJ2-6	TRBD1	15	TGTGCCAGCAGTTGGCAGGGGGCAGGGGCCAACGTCCTGACTTTC	CASSWQGAGANVLTF
TRBV4-2	TRBJ1-1	TRBD1	19	TGTGCCAGCAGCCCCCTAGGGACAGGTCTCTTTTACCAGAACACTGAAGCTTTCTTT	CASSPLGTGLFYQNTEAFF
TRBV29-1	TRBJ2-3	NA	12	TGCGTGGTAGGCGGGGGCACAGATACGCAGTATTTT	CVVGGGTDTQYF
TRBV18	TRBJ1-6	NA	17	TGTGCCAGCTCACCAAATCGGGGGAGTTCCTATAATTCACCCCTCCACTTT	CASSPNRGSSYNSPLHF
TRBV28	TRBJ2-6	TRBD1	16	TGTGCCAGCAGAGGACAGGGTGAGTCTGGGGCCAACGTCCTGACTTTC	CASRGQGESGANVLTF
TRBV15	TRBJ1-5	NA	15	TGTGCCACCAGCTACCGTCTTCAGGGAAATCAGCCCCAGCATTTT	CATSYRLQGNQPQHF
TRBV7-8	TRBJ2-1	TRBD1	17	TGTGCCAGCAGCCCACGGACAGGTGGGAGCTCCTACAATGAGCAGTTCTTC	CASSPRTGGSSYNEQFF
TRBV11-3	TRBJ2-3	TRBD1	15	TGTGCCAGCAGCTTAGCCGGGACAGCCATCGGTACGCAGTATTTT	CASSLAGTAIGTQYF
TRBV11-3	TRBJ2-7	TRBD1	13	TGTGCCAGCAGCGGCAAACAGGGGTACGAGCAGTACTTC	CASSGKQGYEQYF
TRBV28	TRBJ2-7	TRBD1	13	TGTGCCAGCAGCCCTGGACAGGGGAAGGGGCAGTACTTC	CASSPGQGKGQYF
TRBV11-3	TRBJ1-1	TRBD1	14	TGTGCCAGCACAGCCGGGACAGGGAACACTGAAGCTTTCTTT	CASTAGTGNTEAFF
TRBV4-2	TRBJ1-5	TRBD1	17	TGTGCCAGCAACCAACACCCGGACAGGGAGTTCAATCAGCCCCAGCATTTT	CASNQHPDREFNQPQHF
TRBV18	TRBJ2-2	NA	15	TGTGCCAGCTCACCGTTCGGCGCGGACACCGGGGAGCTGTTTTTT	CASSPFGADTGELFF
TRBV7-2	TRBJ2-1	TRBD1	14	TGTGCCAGCAGCTTAGACAGGGGTGATGATGAGCAGTTCTTC	CASSLDRGDDEQFF
TRBV7-2	TRBJ1-1	NA	12	TGTGCCAGCAGCTTACCCCCGGGAGAAGCTTTCTTT	CASSLPPGEAFF
TRBV5-5	TRBJ1-1	NA	16	TGTGCCAGCAGCTTGGCCTGGACAGTCATGAACACTGAAGCTTTCTTT	CASSLAWTVMNTEAFF
TRBV6-6	TRBJ1-3	NA	16	TGTGCCAGCAGTTCTCGAGCGGGGGGCTCTGGAAACACCATATATTTT	CASSSRAGGSGNTIYF
TRBV19	TRBJ2-1	NA	12	TGTGCCAGTAGTATCGGGGGATCTGAGCAGTTCTTC	CASSIGGSEQFF
TRBV7-7	TRBJ2-1	NA	14	TGTGCTAGCAGCTTAACGCCGAGAAGCAATGAGCAGTTCTTC	CASSLTPRSNEQFF
TRBV2	TRBJ1-2	TRBD1	14	TGTGCCAGCACAGACAGGGGGCCGTACTATGGCTACACCTTC	CASTDRGPYYGYTF
TRBV4-2	TRBJ1-4	NA	15	TGTGCCAGCAGCCAAGATCGGACTCGGAATGAAAAACTGTTTTTT	CASSQDRTRNEKLFF
TRBV11-2	TRBJ2-1	TRBD2	19	TGTGCCAGCAGCACCCCGACTAGCGGGGGGGCCCTTTCCGACAATGAGCAGTTCTTC	CASSTPTSGGALSDNEQFF
TRBV15	TRBJ1-1	NA	14	TGTGCCACCAGCGGGAGGGGGGTTAACACTGAAGCTTTCTTT	CATSGRGVNTEAFF
TRBV11-3	TRBJ2-7	TRBD1	19	TGTGCCAGCAGCCCCACAGGCTGGGACAGGACCGGGCGTGACTACGAGCAGTACTTC	CASSPTGWDRTGRDYEQYF
TRBV19	TRBJ1-5	NA	15	TGTGCCAGTAGCTCATCCGGAGGGAAGGGTCAGCCCCAGCATTTT	CASSSSGGKGQPQHF
TRBV15	TRBJ2-5	TRBD2	18	TGTGCCACCAGCATTGGACAGGGGACTAGCGGGGCACAAGAGACCCAGTACTTC	CATSIGQGTSGAQETQYF
TRBV27	TRBJ2-1	NA	16	TGTGCCAGCAGTCCCCTCAGGGGTTCCTCCTACAATGAGCAGTTCTTC	CASSPLRGSSYNEQFF
TRBV30	TRBJ1-2	TRBD1	15	TGTGCCGGGATGCCGGGACAGGGGAGAGTTTATGGCTACACCTTC	CAGMPGQGRVYGYTF
TRBV2	TRBJ1-3	TRBD1	16	TGTGCCAGCAGATTGGACAGGCTCAACTCTGGAAACACCATATATTTT	CASRLDRLNSGNTIYF
TRBV28	TRBJ1-2	NA	12	TGTGCCAGCAGTTTAAGAGATTATGGCTACACCTTC	CASSLRDYGYTF
TRBV7-8	TRBJ1-1	NA	15	TGTGCCAGCAGCTTATACCGGACGGGGGACACTGAAGCTTTCTTT	CASSLYRTGDTEAFF
TRBV6-5	TRBJ2-3	TRBD2	14	TGTGCCAGCAGCCTAGCGGGGGGCCCGGATACGCAGTATTTT	CASSLAGGPDTQYF
TRBV5-4	TRBJ1-1	TRBD1	15	TGTGCCAGCAGCTTGGGAGCAGGGGGGAACACTGAAGCTTTCTTT	CASSLGAGGNTEAFF
TRBV5-4	TRBJ2-3	NA	14	TGTGCCAGCAGCTCGGGACACCGCACAGATACGCAGTATTTT	CASSSGHRTDTQYF
TRBV2	TRBJ1-2	NA	17	TGTGCCAGCAGAGAGACGGTCGGAATGGGGCTACACTATGGCTACACCTTC	CASRETVGMGLHYGYTF
TRBV6-6	TRBJ1-2	NA	12	TGTGCCAGCAGCCTAGAAGGCTATGGCTACACCTTC	CASSLEGYGYTF
TRBV30	TRBJ1-4	NA	12	TGTGCCTGGAGTGCATCCGGGGAAAAACTGTTTTTT	CAWSASGEKLFF
TRBV5-6	TRBJ2-5	TRBD2	16	TGTGCCAGCAGCTTGGAAAAGGGACTAGCCTCAGAGACCCAGTACTTC	CASSLEKGLASETQYF
TRBV6-1	TRBJ1-3	TRBD1	13	TGTGCCAGCAGACCGACAGGGAGCAACACCATATATTTT	CASRPTGSNTIYF
TRBV27	TRBJ2-5	TRBD2	19	TGTGCCAGCAGTCCCACTAGCGGGATTTATAGAGAAATCCAAGAGACCCAGTACTTC	CASSPTSGIYREIQETQYF
TRBV7-6	TRBJ2-5	TRBD1	17	TGTGCCAGCAGCTTAGTAGCATCCGGGACAGACTTAGAGACCCAGTACTTC	CASSLVASGTDLETQYF
TRBV9	TRBJ2-1	TRBD2	14	TGTGCCAGCAGCCCCGGGGGGGCCTCCAATGAGCAGTTCTTC	CASSPGGASNEQFF
TRBV11-2	TRBJ1-1	TRBD1	15	TGTGCCAGCAGCCCCCGACAGGGGAAAGGGATTGAAGCTTTCTTT	CASSPRQGKGIEAFF